Listed below are T cell receptor beta chains from one sample, sequenced in a study of T cell repertoires in cytomegalovirus infection. These receptors' antigens are unknown. TCRdb recomputed calls from the reads with MiXCR, one row per CDR3 protein. The sample carries 51,000 or so distinct CDR3 sequences, about 19% recorded once. The sample in question was CD8+ T cells from cultured PBMCs, obtained from culture after CMV antigen stimulation. Receptor source: a human donor in good health (CMV status not recorded). Some clones in this sample may be carry-over from other donors' samples. CDR3s include the opening cysteine and the closing phenylalanine or tryptophan. Each record gives: V gene, J gene, D gene, clone size, CDR3 DNA, CDR3 protein. D genes are given only for firm matches. The size of a clone is reported for some rows only, either as once, few or many, or as a class for expanded clones.

TRBV6-2/TRBV6-3	TRBJ1-1	NA	NA	TGTGCCAGCAGCCAAGGGCAGGTGGGGGGCACTGAAGCTTTCTTT	CASSQGQVGGTEAFF
TRBV4-2	TRBJ2-2	NA	NA	TGTGCCAGCAGCCAAGAGTCAGCTGTCGGGGAGCTGTTTTTT	CASSQESAVGELFF
TRBV19	TRBJ1-1	NA	few	TGTGCCAGTAGTACCCCTCCCAGGGGAGGCACTGAAGCTTTCTTT	CASSTPPRGGTEAFF
TRBV9	TRBJ2-3	NA	NA	TGTGCCAGCAGCGTAGAGGCCGTTTTCACAGATACGCAGTACTTT	CASSVEAVFTDTQYF
TRBV5-6	TRBJ2-7	NA	few	TGTGCCAGCAGCTTGGGAGGAAATACCTACGAGCAGTACTTC	CASSLGGNTYEQYF
TRBV6-1	TRBJ1-5	NA	many	TGTGCCAGCAGTCCCGGACAGAAGAATCAGCCCCAGCATTTT	CASSPGQKNQPQHF
TRBV10-3	TRBJ1-1	NA	NA	TGTGCCATCGGTGGGGGAATCACTGAAGCTTTCTTT	CAIGGGITEAFF
TRBV7-6	TRBJ2-7	NA	NA	TGTGCCAGCAGCCCGTATGAGGGGGATTACGAGCAGTACTTC	CASSPYEGDYEQYF
TRBV11-2	TRBJ2-5	NA	few	TGTGCCAGCAGCCCCTACCTAGCGAGAGAGACCCAGTACTTC	CASSPYLARETQYF
TRBV6-2/TRBV6-3	TRBJ2-1	NA	few	TGTGCCAGCAGTTATAGGCATAATGAGCAGTTCTTC	CASSYRHNEQFF
TRBV12-3/TRBV12-4	TRBJ2-7	NA	few	TGTGCCAGCAGTTTTGGAGGTACCTACGAGCAGTACTTC	CASSFGGTYEQYF
TRBV7-6	TRBJ1-1	NA	NA	TGTGCCAGCAGCTTAGCAGGGGCCGAAGCTTTCTTT	CASSLAGAEAFF
TRBV7-9	TRBJ1-3	NA	few	TGTGCCAGCAGCTCAGAACACCTCACGGGTGGAAACACCATATATTTT	CASSSEHLTGGNTIYF
TRBV7-6	TRBJ1-2	NA	few	TGTGCCAGCAGCACACAAGGCAGGCAAGCTAACTATGGCTACACCTTC	CASSTQGRQANYGYTF
TRBV7-8	TRBJ2-7	NA	few	TGTGCCAGCAGCACCGCGGACGGGTACGAGCAGTACTTC	CASSTADGYEQYF
TRBV19	TRBJ2-7	TRBD1	few	TGTGCCAGTAGCCATCGGACAGGGGGCTCCTACGAGCAGTACTTC	CASSHRTGGSYEQYF
TRBV4-3	TRBJ1-1	NA	NA	TGCGCCAGCAGCCAAGATGGCGGTCGGGGCACTGAAGCTTTCTTT	CASSQDGGRGTEAFF
TRBV6-4	TRBJ2-1	TRBD2	NA	TGTGCCAGCAGTGACGGGGGACTAGGGGCCAATGAGCAGTTCTTC	CASSDGGLGANEQFF
TRBV5-4	TRBJ2-1	NA	NA	TGTGCCAGCAGCATGCGACAGCATTTCGCCAATGAGCAGTTCTTC	CASSMRQHFANEQFF
TRBV5-1	TRBJ1-1	NA	NA	TGCGCCAGCAGCTTGTCGGTGAACACTGAAGCTTTCTTT	CASSLSVNTEAFF